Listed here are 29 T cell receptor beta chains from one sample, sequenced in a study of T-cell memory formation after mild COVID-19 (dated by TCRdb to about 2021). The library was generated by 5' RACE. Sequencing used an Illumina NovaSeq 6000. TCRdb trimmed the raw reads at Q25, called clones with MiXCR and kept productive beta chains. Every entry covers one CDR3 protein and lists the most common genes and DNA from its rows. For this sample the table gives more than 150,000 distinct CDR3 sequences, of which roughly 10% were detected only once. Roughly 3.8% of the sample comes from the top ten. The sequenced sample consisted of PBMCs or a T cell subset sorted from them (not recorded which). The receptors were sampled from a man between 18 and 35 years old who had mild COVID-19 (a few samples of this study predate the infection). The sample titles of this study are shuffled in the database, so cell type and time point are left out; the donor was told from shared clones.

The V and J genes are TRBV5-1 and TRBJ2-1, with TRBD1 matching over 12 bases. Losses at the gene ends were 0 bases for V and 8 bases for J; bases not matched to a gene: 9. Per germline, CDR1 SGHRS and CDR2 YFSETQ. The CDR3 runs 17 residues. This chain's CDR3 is CASSLDTGTGGGDEQFF. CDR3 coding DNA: TGCGCCAGCAGCTTGGACACCGGGACAGGGGGCGGGGATGAGCAGTTCTTC.

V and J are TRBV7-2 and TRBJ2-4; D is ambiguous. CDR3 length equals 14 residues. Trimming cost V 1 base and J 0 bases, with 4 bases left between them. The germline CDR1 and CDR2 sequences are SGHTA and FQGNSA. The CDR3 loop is CASSLDLAKNIQYF. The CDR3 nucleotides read TGTGCCAGCAGCTTAGACCTAGCCAAAAACATTCAGTACTTC. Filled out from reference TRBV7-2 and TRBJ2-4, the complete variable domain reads GAGVSQSPSNKVTEKGKDVELRCDPISGHTALYWYRQSLGQGLEFLIYFQGNSAPDKSGLPSDRFSAERTGGSVSTLTIQRTQQEDSAVYLCASSLDLAKNIQYFGAGTRLSVL.

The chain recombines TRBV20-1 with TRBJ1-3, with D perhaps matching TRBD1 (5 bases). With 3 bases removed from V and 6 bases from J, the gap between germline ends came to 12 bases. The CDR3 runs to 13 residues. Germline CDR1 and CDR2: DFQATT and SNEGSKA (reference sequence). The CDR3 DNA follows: TGCAGTGCTAGGCGGGGGTATGAAAACACCATATATTTT. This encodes CSARRGYENTIYF.

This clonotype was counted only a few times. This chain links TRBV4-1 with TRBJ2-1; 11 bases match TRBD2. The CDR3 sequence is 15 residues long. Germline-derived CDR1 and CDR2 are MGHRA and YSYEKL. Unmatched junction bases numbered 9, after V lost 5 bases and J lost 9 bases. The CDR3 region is CASSYSGGAQGEQFF. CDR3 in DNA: TGCGCCAGCAGCTATAGCGGGGGGGCCCAGGGTGAGCAGTTCTTC.

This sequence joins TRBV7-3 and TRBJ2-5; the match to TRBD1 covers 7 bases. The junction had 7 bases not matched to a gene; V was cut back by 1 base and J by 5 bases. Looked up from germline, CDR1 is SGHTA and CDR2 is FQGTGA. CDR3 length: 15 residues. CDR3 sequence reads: CASSLSAGQEETQYF. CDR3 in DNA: TGTGCCAGCAGCTTAAGTGCTGGACAGGAGGAGACCCAGTACTTC.

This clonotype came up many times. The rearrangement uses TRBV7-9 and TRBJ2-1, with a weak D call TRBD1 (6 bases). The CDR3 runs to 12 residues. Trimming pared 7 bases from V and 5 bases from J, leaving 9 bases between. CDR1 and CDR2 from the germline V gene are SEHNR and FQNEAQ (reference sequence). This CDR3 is CASTWDNNEQFF. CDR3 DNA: TGTGCCAGCACCTGGGACAACAATGAGCAGTTCTTC.

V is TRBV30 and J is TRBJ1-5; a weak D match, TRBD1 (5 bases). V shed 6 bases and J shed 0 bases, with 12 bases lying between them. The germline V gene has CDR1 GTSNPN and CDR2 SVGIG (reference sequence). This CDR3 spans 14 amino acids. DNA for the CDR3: TGTGCCTGTACCGCAGGGAATAGCAATCAGCCCCAGCATTTT. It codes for CACTAGNSNQPQHF.

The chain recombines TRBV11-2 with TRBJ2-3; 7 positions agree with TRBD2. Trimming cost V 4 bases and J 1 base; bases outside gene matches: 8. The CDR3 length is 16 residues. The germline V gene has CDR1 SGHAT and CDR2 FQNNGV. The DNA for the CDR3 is TGTGCCAGCAGCTCCGCCAGCGGGGCTGGCACAGATACGCAGTATTTT. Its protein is CASSSASGAGTDTQYF.

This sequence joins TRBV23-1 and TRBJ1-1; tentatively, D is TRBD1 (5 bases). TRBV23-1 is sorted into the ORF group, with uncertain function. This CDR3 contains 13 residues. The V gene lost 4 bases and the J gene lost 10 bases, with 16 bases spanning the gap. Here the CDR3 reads CASSRDRPRGAFF. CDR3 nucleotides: TGCGCCAGCAGTCGGGACCGGCCCCGTGGAGCTTTCTTT.

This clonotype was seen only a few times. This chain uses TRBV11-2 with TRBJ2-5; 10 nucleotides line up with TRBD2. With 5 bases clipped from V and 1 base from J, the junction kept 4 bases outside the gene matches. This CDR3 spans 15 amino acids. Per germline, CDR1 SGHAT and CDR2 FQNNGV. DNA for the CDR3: TGTGCCAGCAGCCCTCGGACTAGCGGCCAAGAGACCCAGTACTTC. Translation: CASSPRTSGQETQYF.

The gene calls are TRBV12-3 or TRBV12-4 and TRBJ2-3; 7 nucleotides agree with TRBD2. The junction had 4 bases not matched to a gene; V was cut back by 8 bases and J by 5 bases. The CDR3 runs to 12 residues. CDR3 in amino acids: CASAREGDTQYF. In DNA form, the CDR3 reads TGTGCCAGCGCCAGGGAGGGAGATACGCAGTATTTT.

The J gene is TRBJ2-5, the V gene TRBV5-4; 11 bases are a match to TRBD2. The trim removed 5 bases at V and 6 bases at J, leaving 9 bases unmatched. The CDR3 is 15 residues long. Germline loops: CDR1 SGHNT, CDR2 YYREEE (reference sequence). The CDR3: CASSRSGGAGKTQYF. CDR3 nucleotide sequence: TGTGCCAGCAGTCGTAGCGGGGGGGCCGGAAAGACCCAGTACTTC.

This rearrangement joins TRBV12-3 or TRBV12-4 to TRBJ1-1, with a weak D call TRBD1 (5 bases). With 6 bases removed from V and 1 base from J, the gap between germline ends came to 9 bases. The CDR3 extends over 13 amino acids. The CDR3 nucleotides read TGTGCCAGCAGGAGGGACGGGAACACTGAAGCTTTCTTT. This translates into CASRRDGNTEAFF.

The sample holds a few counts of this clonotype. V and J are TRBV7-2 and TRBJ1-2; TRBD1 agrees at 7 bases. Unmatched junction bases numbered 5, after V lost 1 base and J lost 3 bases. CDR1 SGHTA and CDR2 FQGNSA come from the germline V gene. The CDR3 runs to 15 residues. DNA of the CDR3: TGTGCCAGCAGCTTAGTGGGACAGACTCACTATGGCTACACCTTC. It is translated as CASSLVGQTHYGYTF.

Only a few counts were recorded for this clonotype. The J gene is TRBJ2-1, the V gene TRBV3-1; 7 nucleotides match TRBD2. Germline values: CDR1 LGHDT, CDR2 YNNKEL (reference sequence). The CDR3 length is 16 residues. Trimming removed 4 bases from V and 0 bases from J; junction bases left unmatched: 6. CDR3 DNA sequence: TGTGCCAGCAGCCCCGGGGGACTACCCTCCTACAATGAGCAGTTCTTC. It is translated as CASSPGGLPSYNEQFF.

The CDR3 here is CASSLAPARQETQYF. CDR3 nucleotide sequence: TGTGCCAGCAGCTTAGCCCCGGCCCGACAAGAGACCCAGTACTTC. The rearrangement joins TRBV7-2 to TRBJ2-5, with D unclear. V was cut by 0 bases and J by 2 bases, with 10 bases left in between. From germline, CDR1 is SGHTA and CDR2 FQGNSA. The CDR3 has 15 residues. The whole variable domain, filled in from reference TRBV7-2 and TRBJ2-5, reads GAGVSQSPSNKVTEKGKDVELRCDPISGHTALYWYRQSLGQGLEFLIYFQGNSAPDKSGLPSDRFSAERTGGSVSTLTIQRTQQEDSAVYLCASSLAPARQETQYFGPGTRLLVL.

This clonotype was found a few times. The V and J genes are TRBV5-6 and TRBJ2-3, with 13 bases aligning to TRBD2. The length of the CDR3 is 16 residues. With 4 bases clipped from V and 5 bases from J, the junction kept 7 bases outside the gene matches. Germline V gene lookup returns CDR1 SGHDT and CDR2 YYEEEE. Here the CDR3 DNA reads TGTGCCAGCAGCGGTCGACTAGCGGGGGGAAGAGATACGCAGTATTTT. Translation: CASSGRLAGGRDTQYF.

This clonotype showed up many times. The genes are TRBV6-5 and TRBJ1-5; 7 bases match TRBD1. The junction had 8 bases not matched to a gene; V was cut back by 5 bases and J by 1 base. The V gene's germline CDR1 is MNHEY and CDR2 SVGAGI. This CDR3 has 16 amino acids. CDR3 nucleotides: TGTGCCAGCAGTCTAACACAGGGGCAGAGCAATCAGCCCCAGCATTTT. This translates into CASSLTQGQSNQPQHF.

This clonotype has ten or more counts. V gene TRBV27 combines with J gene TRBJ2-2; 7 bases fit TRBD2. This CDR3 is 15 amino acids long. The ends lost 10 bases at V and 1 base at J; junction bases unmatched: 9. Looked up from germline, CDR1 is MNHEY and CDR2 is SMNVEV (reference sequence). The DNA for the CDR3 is TGTGCCACGGGACTATGGCAGTTGAACACCGGGGAGCTGTTTTTT. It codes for CATGLWQLNTGELFF.

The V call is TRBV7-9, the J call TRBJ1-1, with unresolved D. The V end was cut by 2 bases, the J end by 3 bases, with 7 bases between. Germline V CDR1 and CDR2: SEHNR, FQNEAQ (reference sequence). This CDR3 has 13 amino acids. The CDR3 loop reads CASSLLADTEAFF. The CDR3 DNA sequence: TGTGCCAGCAGCTTATTAGCCGACACTGAAGCTTTCTTT.

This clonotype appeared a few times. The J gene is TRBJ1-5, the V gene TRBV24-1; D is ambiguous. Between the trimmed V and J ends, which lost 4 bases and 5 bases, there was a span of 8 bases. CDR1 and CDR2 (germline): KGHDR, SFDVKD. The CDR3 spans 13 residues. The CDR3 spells CATSELGDQPQHF. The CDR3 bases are TGTGCCACCAGTGAACTTGGTGATCAGCCCCAGCATTTT.

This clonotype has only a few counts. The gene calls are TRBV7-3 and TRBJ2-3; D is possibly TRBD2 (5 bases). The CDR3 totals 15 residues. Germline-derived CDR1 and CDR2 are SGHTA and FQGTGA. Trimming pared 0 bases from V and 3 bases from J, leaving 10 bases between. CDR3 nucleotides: TGTGCCAGCAGCTTAACCCCGAGGGCAACAGATACGCAGTATTTT. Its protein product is CASSLTPRATDTQYF.

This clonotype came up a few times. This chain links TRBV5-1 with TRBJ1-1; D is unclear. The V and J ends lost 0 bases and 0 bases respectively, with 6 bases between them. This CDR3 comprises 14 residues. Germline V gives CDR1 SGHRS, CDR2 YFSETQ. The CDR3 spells CASSLEPVNTEAFF. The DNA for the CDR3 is TGCGCCAGCAGCTTGGAGCCTGTGAACACTGAAGCTTTCTTT.

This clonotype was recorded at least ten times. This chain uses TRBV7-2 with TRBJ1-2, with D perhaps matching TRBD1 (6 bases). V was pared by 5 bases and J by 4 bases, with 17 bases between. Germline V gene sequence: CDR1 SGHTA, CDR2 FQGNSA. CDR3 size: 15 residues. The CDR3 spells CASSREGGIIYGYTF. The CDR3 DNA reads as TGTGCCAGCAGCCGAGAGGGGGGCATAATCTATGGCTACACCTTC.

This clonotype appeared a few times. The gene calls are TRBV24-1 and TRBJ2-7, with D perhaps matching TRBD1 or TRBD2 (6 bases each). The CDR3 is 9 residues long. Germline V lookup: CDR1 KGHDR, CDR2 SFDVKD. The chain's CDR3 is CATRCPGAV. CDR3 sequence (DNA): TGTGCCACCAGGTGCCCGGGGGCGGTC.

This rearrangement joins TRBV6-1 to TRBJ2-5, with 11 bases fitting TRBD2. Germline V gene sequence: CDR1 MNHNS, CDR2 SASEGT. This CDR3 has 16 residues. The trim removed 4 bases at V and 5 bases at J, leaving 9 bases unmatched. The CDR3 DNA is TGTGCCAGCAGTGCAATTAGCGGGGGGGCAGTGGAGACCCAGTACTTC. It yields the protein CASSAISGGAVETQYF.

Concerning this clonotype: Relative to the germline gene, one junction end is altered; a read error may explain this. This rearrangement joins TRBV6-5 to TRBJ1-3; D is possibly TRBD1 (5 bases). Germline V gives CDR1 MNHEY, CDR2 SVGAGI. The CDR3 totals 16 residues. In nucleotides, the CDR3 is TGTGCCAGCAGCTACTCGGGGCCAAGATTTGGAAACACCATATATTTT. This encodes CASSYSGPRFGNTIYF.

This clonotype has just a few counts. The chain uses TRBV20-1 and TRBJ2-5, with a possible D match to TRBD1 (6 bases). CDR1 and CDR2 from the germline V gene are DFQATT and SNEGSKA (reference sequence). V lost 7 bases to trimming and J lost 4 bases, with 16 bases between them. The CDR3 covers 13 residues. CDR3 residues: CSGAQGPRETQYF. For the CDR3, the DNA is TGCAGTGGGGCACAGGGACCCCGAGAGACCCAGTACTTC.

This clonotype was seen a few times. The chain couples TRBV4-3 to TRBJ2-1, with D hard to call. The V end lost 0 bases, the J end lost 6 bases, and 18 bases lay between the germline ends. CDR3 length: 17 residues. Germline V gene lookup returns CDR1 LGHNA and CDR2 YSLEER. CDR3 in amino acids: CASSQDYFSGTPNEQFF. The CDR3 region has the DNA TGCGCCAGCAGCCAAGACTATTTTTCGGGCACCCCCAATGAGCAGTTCTTC.